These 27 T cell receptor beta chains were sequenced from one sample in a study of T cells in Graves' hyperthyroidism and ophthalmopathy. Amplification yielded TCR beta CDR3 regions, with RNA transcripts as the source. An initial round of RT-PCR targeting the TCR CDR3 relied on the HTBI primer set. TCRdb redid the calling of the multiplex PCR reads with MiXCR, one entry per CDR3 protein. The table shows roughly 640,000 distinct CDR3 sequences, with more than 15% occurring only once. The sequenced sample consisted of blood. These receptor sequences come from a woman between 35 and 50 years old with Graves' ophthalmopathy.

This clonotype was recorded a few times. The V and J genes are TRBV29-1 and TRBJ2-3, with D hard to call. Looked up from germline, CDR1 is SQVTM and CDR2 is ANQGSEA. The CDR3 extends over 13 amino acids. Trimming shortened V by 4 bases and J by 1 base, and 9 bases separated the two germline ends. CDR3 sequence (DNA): TGCAGCGTTGGGCTGATCGGCACAGATACGCAGTATTTT. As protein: CSVGLIGTDTQYF.

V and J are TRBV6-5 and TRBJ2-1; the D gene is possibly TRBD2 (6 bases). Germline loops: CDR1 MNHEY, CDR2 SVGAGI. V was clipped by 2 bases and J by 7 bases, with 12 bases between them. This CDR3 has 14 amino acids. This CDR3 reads CASSYLQAGNEQFF. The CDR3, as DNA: TGTGCCAGCAGTTACCTACAGGCGGGGAATGAGCAGTTCTTC.

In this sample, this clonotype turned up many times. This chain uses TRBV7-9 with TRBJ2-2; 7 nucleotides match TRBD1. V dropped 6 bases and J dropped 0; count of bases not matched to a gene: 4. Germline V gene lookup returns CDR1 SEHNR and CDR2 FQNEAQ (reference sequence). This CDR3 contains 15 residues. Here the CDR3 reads CASRKGTANTGELFF. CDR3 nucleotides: TGTGCCAGCAGGAAAGGGACAGCGAACACCGGGGAGCTGTTTTTT.

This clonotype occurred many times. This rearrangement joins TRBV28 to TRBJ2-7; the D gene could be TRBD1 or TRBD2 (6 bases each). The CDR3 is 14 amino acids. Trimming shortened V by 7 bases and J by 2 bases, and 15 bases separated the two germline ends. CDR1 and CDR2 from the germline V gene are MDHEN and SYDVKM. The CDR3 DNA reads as TGTGCCAGCACGCCTGGGGGGCAGACCTACGAGCAGTACTTC. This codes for CASTPGGQTYEQYF. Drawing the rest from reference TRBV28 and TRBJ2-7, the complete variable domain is DVKVTQSSRYLVKRTGEKVFLECVQDMDHENMFWYRQDPGLGLRLIYFSYDVKMKEKGDIPEGYSVSREKKERFSLILESASTNQTSMYLCASTPGGQTYEQYFGPGTRLTVT.

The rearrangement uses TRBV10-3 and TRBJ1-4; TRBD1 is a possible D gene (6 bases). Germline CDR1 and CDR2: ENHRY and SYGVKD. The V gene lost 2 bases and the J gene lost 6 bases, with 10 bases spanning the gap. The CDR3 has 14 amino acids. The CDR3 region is CAISEGQKDEKLFF. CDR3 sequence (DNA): TGTGCCATCAGTGAGGGACAGAAGGATGAAAAACTGTTTTTT.

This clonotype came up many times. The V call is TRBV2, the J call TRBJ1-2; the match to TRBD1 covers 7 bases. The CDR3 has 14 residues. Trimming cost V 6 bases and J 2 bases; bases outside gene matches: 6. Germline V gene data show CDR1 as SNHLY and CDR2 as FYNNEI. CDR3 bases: TGTGCCAGCAGCCGGGACAGTGCAAACTATGGCTACACCTTC. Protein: CASSRDSANYGYTF.

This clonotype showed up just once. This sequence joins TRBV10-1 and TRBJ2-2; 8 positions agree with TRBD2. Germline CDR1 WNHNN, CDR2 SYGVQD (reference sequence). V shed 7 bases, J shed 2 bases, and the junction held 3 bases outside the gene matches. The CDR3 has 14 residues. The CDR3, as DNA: TGCGCCAGCATAAGCGGGAGTAACACCGGGGAGCTGTTTTTT. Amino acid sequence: CASISGSNTGELFF.

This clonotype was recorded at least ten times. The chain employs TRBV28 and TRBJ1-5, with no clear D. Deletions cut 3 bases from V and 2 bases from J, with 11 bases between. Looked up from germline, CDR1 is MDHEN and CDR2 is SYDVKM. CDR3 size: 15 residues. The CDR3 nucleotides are TGTGCCAGCAGTTTGTTTCAGTTGGGCAATCAGCCCCAGCATTTT. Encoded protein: CASSLFQLGNQPQHF.

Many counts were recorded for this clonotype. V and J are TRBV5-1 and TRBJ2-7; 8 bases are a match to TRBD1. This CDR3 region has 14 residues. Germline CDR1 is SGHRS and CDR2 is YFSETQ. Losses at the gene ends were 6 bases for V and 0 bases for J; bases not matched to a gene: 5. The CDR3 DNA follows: TGCGCCAGCACCGGGACAGGTTTCTCCTACGAGCAGTACTTC. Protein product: CASTGTGFSYEQYF.

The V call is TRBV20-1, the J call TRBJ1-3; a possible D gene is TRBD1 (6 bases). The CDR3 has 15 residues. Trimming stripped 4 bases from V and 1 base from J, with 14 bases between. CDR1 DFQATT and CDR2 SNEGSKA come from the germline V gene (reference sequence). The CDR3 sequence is CSATHYRVSGNTIYF. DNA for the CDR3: TGCAGTGCTACCCACTACAGGGTTTCTGGAAACACCATATATTTT.

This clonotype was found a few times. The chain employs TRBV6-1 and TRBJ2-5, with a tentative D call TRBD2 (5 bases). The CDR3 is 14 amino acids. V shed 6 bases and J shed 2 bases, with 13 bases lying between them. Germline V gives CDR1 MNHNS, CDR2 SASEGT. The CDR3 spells CASSSLSGQETQYF. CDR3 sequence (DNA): TGTGCCAGCAGCTCCCTATCGGGGCAAGAGACCCAGTACTTC.

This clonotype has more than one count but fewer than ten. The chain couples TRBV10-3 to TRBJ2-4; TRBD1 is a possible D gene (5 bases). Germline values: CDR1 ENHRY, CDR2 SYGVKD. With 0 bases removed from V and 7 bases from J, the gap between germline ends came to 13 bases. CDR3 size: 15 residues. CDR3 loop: CAISESKGFNNIQYF. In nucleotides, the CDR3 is TGTGCCATCAGTGAGTCTAAGGGGTTTAATAACATTCAGTACTTC.

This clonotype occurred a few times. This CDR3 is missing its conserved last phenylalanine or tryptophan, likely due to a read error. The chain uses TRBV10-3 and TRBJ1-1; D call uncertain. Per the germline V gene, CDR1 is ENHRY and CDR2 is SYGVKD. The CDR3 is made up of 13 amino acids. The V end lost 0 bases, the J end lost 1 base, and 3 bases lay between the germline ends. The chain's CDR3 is CAISESSNTEAFL. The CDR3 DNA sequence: TGTGCCATCAGTGAGTCTTCGAACACTGAAGCTTTCCTT.

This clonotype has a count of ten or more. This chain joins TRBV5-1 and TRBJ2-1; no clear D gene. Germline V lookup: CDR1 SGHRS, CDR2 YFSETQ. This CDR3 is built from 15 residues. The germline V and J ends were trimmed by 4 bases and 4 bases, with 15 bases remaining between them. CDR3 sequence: CASSTSGAPYNEQFF. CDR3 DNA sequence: TGCGCCAGCAGCACATCAGGAGCCCCTTACAATGAGCAGTTCTTC.

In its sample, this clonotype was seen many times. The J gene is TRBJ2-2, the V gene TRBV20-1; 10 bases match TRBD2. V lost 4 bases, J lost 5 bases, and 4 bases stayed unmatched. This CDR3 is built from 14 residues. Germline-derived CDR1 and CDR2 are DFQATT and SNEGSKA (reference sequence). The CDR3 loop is CSAKAAGGTGELFF. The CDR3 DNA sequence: TGCAGTGCTAAAGCAGCGGGAGGGACCGGGGAGCTGTTTTTT.

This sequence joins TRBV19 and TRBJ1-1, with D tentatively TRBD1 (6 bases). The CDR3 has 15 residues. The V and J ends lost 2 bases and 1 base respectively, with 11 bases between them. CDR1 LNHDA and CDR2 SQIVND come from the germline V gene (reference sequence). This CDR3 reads CASSIPGARNTEAFF. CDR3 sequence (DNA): TGTGCCAGTAGTATACCAGGGGCCAGGAACACTGAAGCTTTCTTT.

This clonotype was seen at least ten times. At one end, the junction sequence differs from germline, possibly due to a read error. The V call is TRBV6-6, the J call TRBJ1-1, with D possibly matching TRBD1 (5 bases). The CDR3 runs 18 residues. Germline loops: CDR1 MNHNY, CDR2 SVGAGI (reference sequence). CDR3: CASSDSRGTDLKNTEAFF. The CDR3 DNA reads TGTGCCAGCAGTGACTCGAGAGGGACGGATCTAAAGAACACTGAAGCTTTCTTT.

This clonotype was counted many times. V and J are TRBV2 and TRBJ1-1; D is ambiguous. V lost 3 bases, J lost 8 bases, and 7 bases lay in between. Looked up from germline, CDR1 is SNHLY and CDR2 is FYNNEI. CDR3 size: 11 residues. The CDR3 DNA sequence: TGTGCCAGCAGTGAGGGTCTCGAAGCTTTCTTT. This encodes CASSEGLEAFF.

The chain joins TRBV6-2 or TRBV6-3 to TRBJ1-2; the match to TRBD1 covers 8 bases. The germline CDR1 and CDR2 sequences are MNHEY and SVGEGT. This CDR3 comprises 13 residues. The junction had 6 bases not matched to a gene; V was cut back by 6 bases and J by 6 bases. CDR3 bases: TGTGCCAGCAGCTCGACAGGGGAAGATGGCTACACCTTC. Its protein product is CASSSTGEDGYTF.

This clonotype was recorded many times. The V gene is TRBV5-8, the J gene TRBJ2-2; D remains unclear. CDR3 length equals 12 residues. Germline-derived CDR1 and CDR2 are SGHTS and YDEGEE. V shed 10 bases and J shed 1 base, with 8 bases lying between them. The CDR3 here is CAFQRNTGELFF. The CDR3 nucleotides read TGTGCCTTTCAGCGGAACACCGGGGAGCTGTTTTTT.

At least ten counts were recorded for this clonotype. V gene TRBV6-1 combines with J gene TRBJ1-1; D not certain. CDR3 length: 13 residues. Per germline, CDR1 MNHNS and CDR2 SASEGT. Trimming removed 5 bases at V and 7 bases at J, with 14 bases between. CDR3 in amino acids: CASSSPKDLEAFF. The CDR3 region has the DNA TGTGCCAGCAGTTCCCCCAAAGACCTTGAAGCTTTCTTT.

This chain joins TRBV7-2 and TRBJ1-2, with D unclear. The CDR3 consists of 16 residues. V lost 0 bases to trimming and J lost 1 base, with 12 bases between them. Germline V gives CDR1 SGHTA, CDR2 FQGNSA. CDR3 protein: CASSLAAGRGNYGYTF. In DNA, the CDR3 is TGTGCCAGCAGCTTAGCGGCCGGACGGGGTAACTATGGCTACACCTTC.

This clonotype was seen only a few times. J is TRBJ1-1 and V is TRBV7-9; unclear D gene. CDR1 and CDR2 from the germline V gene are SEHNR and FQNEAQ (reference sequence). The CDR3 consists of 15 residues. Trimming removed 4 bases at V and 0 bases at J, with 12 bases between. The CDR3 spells CASSSPKSLNTEAFF. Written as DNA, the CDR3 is TGTGCCAGCAGCTCCCCGAAATCCTTGAACACTGAAGCTTTCTTT. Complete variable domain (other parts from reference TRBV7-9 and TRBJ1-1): DTGVSQNPRHKITKRGQNVTFRCDPISEHNRLYWYRQTLGQGPEFLTYFQNEAQLEKSRLLSDRFSAERPKGSFSTLEIQRTEQGDSAMYLCASSSPKSLNTEAFFGQGTRLTVV.

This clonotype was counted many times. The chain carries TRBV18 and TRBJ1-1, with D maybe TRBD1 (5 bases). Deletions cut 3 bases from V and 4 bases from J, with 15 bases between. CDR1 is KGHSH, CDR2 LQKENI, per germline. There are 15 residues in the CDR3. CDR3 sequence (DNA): TGTGCCAGCTCACCCTTCAGGGAGTCGGGCACTGAAGCTTTCTTT. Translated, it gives CASSPFRESGTEAFF.

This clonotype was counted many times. Here the CDR3 DNA reads TGTGCCAGCAGCCAAGATAGGGGGCTACCGAGCTCCTACGAGCAGTACTTC. Encoded protein: CASSQDRGLPSSYEQYF. The V and J genes are TRBV4-2 and TRBJ2-7; TRBD1 matches 7 bases. Per the germline V gene, CDR1 is LGHNA and CDR2 is YNFKEQ. Germline trimming cut 0 bases from V and 0 bases from J; bases unmatched to any gene: 8. There are 17 residues in the CDR3.

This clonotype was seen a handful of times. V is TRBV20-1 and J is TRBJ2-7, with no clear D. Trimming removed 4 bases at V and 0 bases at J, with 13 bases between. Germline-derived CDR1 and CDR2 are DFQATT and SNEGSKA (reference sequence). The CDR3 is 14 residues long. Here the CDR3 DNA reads TGCAGTGCTATCACGTCAGGCATCTCCTACGAGCAGTACTTC. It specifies CSAITSGISYEQYF.

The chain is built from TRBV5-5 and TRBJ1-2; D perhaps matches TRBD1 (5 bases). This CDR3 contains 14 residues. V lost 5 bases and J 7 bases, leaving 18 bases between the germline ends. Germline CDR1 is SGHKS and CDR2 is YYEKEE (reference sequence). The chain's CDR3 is CASRPGTGVGGYTF. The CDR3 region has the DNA TGTGCCAGCAGGCCCGGGACGGGTGTGGGTGGCTACACCTTC. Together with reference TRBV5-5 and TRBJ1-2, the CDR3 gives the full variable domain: DAGVTQSPTHLIKTRGQQVTLRCSPISGHKSVSWYQQVLGQGPQFIFQYYEKEERGRGNFPDRFSARQFPNYSSELNVNALLLGDSALYLCASRPGTGVGGYTFGSGTRLTVV.